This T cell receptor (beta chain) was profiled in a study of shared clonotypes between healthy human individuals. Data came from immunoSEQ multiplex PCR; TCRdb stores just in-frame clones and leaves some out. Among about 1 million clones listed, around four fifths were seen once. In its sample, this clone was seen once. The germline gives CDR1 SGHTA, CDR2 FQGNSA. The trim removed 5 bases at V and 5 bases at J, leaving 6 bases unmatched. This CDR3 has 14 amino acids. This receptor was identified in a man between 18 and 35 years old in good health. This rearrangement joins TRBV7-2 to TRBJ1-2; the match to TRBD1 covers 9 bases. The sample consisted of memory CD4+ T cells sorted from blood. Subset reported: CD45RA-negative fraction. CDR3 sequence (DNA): TGTGCCAGCAGCCCCGGGACAGGGTGGTATGGCTACACCTTC. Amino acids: CASSPGTGWYGYTF.